What follows are 14 T cell receptor beta chains derived from one specimen sequenced in a study of cytomegalovirus exposure and HLA in healthy donors. This PCR relied on a set of 60 Vbeta primers and 13 Jbeta primers. The method was immunoSEQ multiplex PCR; TCRdb's version includes in-frame clones alone and lacks a portion of them. The sample gives under 200,000 clones, around 68% of which show up once; approximately 1.5% is in the top ten. Input material: PBMCs. Source of these receptors: a man aged 50-60 years in good health and CMV-seronegative.

V and J are TRBV5-1 and TRBJ2-5; possibly TRBD1 for D (5 bases). The V gene lost 4 bases and the J gene lost 5 bases, with 12 bases spanning the gap. The CDR3 sequence is 13 residues long. Germline V gene sequence: CDR1 SGHRS, CDR2 YFSETQ. CDR3 nucleotides: TGCGCCAGCAGCCCAAAAGGGGCGGAGACCCAGTACTTC. Its protein product is CASSPKGAETQYF.

This chain links TRBV13 with TRBJ1-1; tentative D call: TRBD1 (6 bases). Trimming stripped 5 bases from V and 7 bases from J, with 17 bases between. The CDR3 is 14 residues long. CDR1 and CDR2 from the germline V gene are PRHDT and FYEKMQ (reference sequence). This chain's CDR3 is CASSPQGGASEAFF. Written as DNA, the CDR3 is TGTGCCAGCAGCCCCCAAGGGGGGGCAAGTGAAGCTTTCTTT. The whole variable domain, filled in from reference TRBV13 and TRBJ1-1, reads AAGVIQSPRHLIKEKRETATLKCYPIPRHDTVYWYQQGPGQDPQFLISFYEKMQSDKGSIPDRFSAQQFSDYHSELNMSSLELGDSALYFCASSPQGGASEAFFGQGTRLTVV.

This clone was observed a few times. The chain combines TRBV7-2 with TRBJ2-1; D perhaps matches TRBD2 (6 bases). Per germline, CDR1 SGHTA and CDR2 FQGNSA. Between the trimmed V and J ends, which lost 6 bases and 12 bases, there was a span of 15 bases. The CDR3 consists of 12 residues. The CDR3 sequence: CASRRDTSMQFF. DNA for the CDR3: TGTGCCAGCAGACGAGACACTAGCATGCAGTTCTTC.

The chain employs TRBV18 and TRBJ1-1, with D perhaps matching TRBD1 (6 bases). Per the germline V gene, CDR1 is KGHSH and CDR2 is LQKENI. V was pared by 1 base and J by 4 bases, with 16 bases between. The CDR3 is 16 residues long. CDR3: CASSPQASGAGTEAFF. The CDR3 DNA follows: TGTGCCAGCTCACCACAGGCGTCAGGGGCTGGCACTGAAGCTTTCTTT.

This clone has only one observation. The chain combines TRBV11-1 with TRBJ2-7; TRBD2 agrees at 8 bases. V was clipped by 1 base and J by 3 bases; unmatched bases: 5. Germline V lookup: CDR1 SGHAT, CDR2 FQDESV (reference sequence). This CDR3 comprises 15 residues. DNA of the CDR3: TGTGCCAGCAGCTTAGGCGGGCTAGCGGGCTACGAGCAGTACTTC. This gives the protein CASSLGGLAGYEQYF.

This sequence joins TRBV5-6 and TRBJ2-7; a possible D gene is TRBD1 (6 bases). V lost 0 bases and J 5 bases, leaving 12 bases between the germline ends. Per the germline V gene, CDR1 is SGHDT and CDR2 is YYEEEE. The CDR3 length is 14 residues. CDR3 sequence: CASSLGQGKDEQYF. In DNA, the CDR3 is TGTGCCAGCAGCTTGGGCCAGGGGAAAGACGAGCAGTACTTC.

This chain uses TRBV6-5 with TRBJ2-7, with a possible D match to TRBD2 (5 bases). Deletions cut 6 bases from V and 2 bases from J, with 14 bases between. Germline V CDR1 and CDR2: MNHEY, SVGAGI. The CDR3 extends over 14 amino acids. CDR3 coding DNA: TGTGCCAGCAGCCCGAACGGGGTGCCCTACGAGCAGTACTTC. This sequence encodes CASSPNGVPYEQYF.

This clone was seen a single time. The chain is built from TRBV5-4 and TRBJ2-5, with 10 bases fitting TRBD1. The CDR3 runs to 11 residues. CDR1 and CDR2 (germline): SGHNT, YYREEE (reference sequence). The junction had 0 bases not matched to a gene; V was cut back by 4 bases and J by 9 bases. CDR3: CASSGQGAQYF. The CDR3 bases are TGTGCCAGCAGCGGACAGGGGGCCCAGTACTTC.

This chain uses TRBV5-1 with TRBJ1-1; D perhaps matches TRBD1 (6 bases). V gave up 1 base and J gave up 6 bases, with 7 bases separating them. Germline V lookup: CDR1 SGHRS, CDR2 YFSETQ. The CDR3 has 12 residues. CDR3 coding DNA: TGCGCCAGCAGCTTGACAGGGTCTGAAGCTTTCTTT. It is translated as CASSLTGSEAFF.

This clone has more than one count but fewer than ten. J is TRBJ2-1 and V is TRBV28; possible D gene TRBD1, 5 bases. V lost 3 bases and J 4 bases, leaving 22 bases between the germline ends. The CDR3 is 18 residues long. CDR1 and CDR2 from the germline V gene are MDHEN and SYDVKM. The CDR3 here is CASSFRVIWLGFYNEQFF. In nucleotides, the CDR3 is TGTGCCAGCAGTTTCAGGGTAATTTGGCTTGGGTTTTACAATGAGCAGTTCTTC.

This chain uses TRBV28 with TRBJ2-7; TRBD1 matches at 9 bases. The CDR3 runs 12 residues. Trimming took 3 bases from V and 13 from J; bases not matched to a gene: 7. Germline V gene sequence: CDR1 MDHEN, CDR2 SYDVKM. CDR3 nucleotide sequence: TGTGCCAGCAGTTTCCGACGGACAGGGGTTTACTTC. Translated: CASSFRRTGVYF.

This clone was seen once. The rearrangement joins TRBV5-1 to TRBJ1-4; D remains unclear. Trimming pared 4 bases from V and 6 bases from J, leaving 13 bases between. Per the germline V gene, CDR1 is SGHRS and CDR2 is YFSETQ. The CDR3 extends over 14 amino acids. The DNA for the CDR3 is TGCGCCAGCAGCCAAGGAGGTGGTGATGAAAAACTGTTTTTT. Translated: CASSQGGGDEKLFF. The entire variable domain, with the rest obtained from reference TRBV5-1 and TRBJ1-4, is as follows: KAGVTQTPRYLIKTRGQQVTLSCSPISGHRSVSWYQQTPGQGLQFLFEYFSETQRNKGNFPGRFSGRQFSNSRSEMNVSTLELGDSALYLCASSQGGGDEKLFFGSGTQLSVL.

The rearrangement joins TRBV6-5 to TRBJ1-2; tentative D call: TRBD1 (6 bases). This CDR3 region has 14 residues. V was trimmed by 6 bases and J by 2 bases, leaving 13 bases between them. Germline CDR1 MNHEY, CDR2 SVGAGI. The CDR3 loop reads CASSRQDQNYGYTF. CDR3 coding DNA: TGTGCCAGCAGCCGACAGGACCAGAACTATGGCTACACCTTC.

The V gene is TRBV7-9, the J gene TRBJ2-7, with TRBD1 identical over 11 bases. CDR3 size: 15 residues. The J segment lost 4 bases and the V segment lost 5 bases, leaving 7 bases of the junction unmatched. The germline CDR1 and CDR2 sequences are SEHNR and FQNEAQ (reference sequence). CDR3 amino acids: CASSPPDRGLYEQYF. The CDR3 nucleotides read TGTGCCAGCAGCCCGCCGGACAGGGGGCTGTACGAGCAGTACTTC.